This T cell receptor (beta chain) was captured in a study of somatic mutations in cytotoxic T cells in rheumatoid arthritis. The wider study: Flow sorting yielded some V beta antibody-stained T-cell populations at nearly 100% purity, among them V beta1+ cells sequenced for TCRB. Whole-study results and caveats: No age-related increase in CD8+ clonality was seen in healthy controls, but one was seen in rheumatoid arthritis patients. There was no significant difference in CD8+ T-cell clonality between rheumatoid arthritis patients and age-matched healthy controls.

The assay was immunoSEQ multiplex PCR, and TCRdb's table has in-frame clones only and misses some. This sample has about 33,000 clones, with about 84% found just once. On this clone: Antigen specificity is unknown.

Sequencing was carried out using CD8+ T cells sorted from blood. This TCR was sampled from a man aged 40-49 years in good health.

CDR3 region: CASSHTDRGLSYF. CDR3 bases: TGCGCCAGCAGCCATACCGACAGGGGGCTGTCGTACTTC. The rearrangement uses TRBV4-1 and TRBJ2-7, with 10 bases matching TRBD1. The CDR3 has 13 residues. V shed 3 bases and J 12 bases; nucleotides not matched to a gene: 8. In germline, CDR1 is MGHRA, CDR2 YSYEKL.